The 20 T cell receptor beta chains reported below all come from one sample, sequenced in a study of blood T cell repertoires in COVID-19. The table came from immunoSEQ multiplex PCR; TCRdb's copy has only in-frame clones and leaves some out. The sample lists 380,000 or so clones; approximately 86% were seen once. What was sequenced was PBMCs or T cells enriched from blood (not recorded which). These receptors all stem from a middle-aged woman with acute COVID-19.

This chain uses TRBV5-1 with TRBJ2-7; D possibly corresponds to TRBD1 (6 bases). The CDR3 extends over 14 amino acids. From germline, CDR1 is SGHRS and CDR2 YFSETQ. Trimming left V 4 bases short and J 4 bases short, with 15 bases between. The CDR3 DNA follows: TGCGCCAGCAGCGGTTTGGGGGCGCTTTACGAGCAGTACTTC. Translated, it gives CASSGLGALYEQYF.

The chain is built from TRBV11-2 and TRBJ1-4; 7 bases fit TRBD1. This CDR3 is built from 14 residues. Germline CDR1 is SGHAT and CDR2 is FQNNGV. V shed 3 bases, J shed 8 bases, and the junction held 6 bases outside the gene matches. The CDR3 DNA reads as TGTGCCAGCAGCTTGGGACAGCCGGGAGAAAAACTGTTTTTT. This encodes CASSLGQPGEKLFF.

The chain joins TRBV4-1 to TRBJ2-7; maybe TRBD1 (6 bases). The CDR3 length is 15 residues. The germline gives CDR1 MGHRA, CDR2 YSYEKL. V was clipped by 2 bases and J by 5 bases, with 16 bases between them. CDR3 protein: CASSQTIGGGDEQYF. The CDR3 DNA sequence: TGCGCCAGCAGCCAAACAATAGGTGGGGGCGACGAGCAGTACTTC.

This chain connects TRBV19 to TRBJ2-3; D gene ambiguous. CDR3 size: 14 residues. Germline V gives CDR1 LNHDA, CDR2 SQIVND (reference sequence). The V and J ends lost 3 bases and 0 bases respectively, with 7 bases between them. Here the CDR3 DNA reads TGTGCCAGTAGTATGCAGGCCAGCACAGATACGCAGTATTTT. As protein: CASSMQASTDTQYF.

The genes are TRBV4-1 and TRBJ2-2; TRBD1 matches at 8 bases. Germline assignment: CDR1 MGHRA and CDR2 YSYEKL. V was pared by 1 base and J by 4 bases, with 5 bases of the junction left unmatched. The CDR3 has 16 amino acids. The DNA for the CDR3 is TGCGCCAGCAGCCAAGGAACAGGGGGAATCACCGGGGAGCTGTTTTTT. Amino acids: CASSQGTGGITGELFF.

In this sample, this clone turned up once. The chain employs TRBV27 and TRBJ1-2; 8 bases line up with TRBD1. Trimming at V came to 4 bases and at J to 4 bases, leaving 2 bases not matched to a gene. CDR1 is MNHEY and CDR2 is SMNVEV in the germline V gene (reference sequence). This CDR3 region has 13 residues. The CDR3 coding sequence is TGTGCCAGCAGTTACACAGGGGGCTATGGCTACACCTTC. This translates into CASSYTGGYGYTF.

This clone was seen once. The chain carries TRBV3-1 (or the pseudogene TRBV3-2) and TRBJ1-3; D gene unclear. CDR1 and CDR2 (germline): LGHDT, YNNKEL (reference sequence). The V end was cut by 5 bases, the J end by 0 bases, with 17 bases between. This CDR3 region has 17 residues. The chain's CDR3 is CASSAYGNRFSGNTIYF. DNA of the CDR3: TGTGCCAGCAGCGCCTACGGGAACAGATTCTCTGGAAACACCATATATTTT.

V usage is TRBV5-1 and J usage is TRBJ2-6; no clear D gene. V was pared by 5 bases and J by 3 bases, with 6 bases between. The germline CDR1 and CDR2 sequences are SGHRS and YFSETQ. The CDR3 runs to 13 residues. The CDR3 loop reads CASRLLGANVLTF. The DNA for the CDR3 is TGCGCCAGCAGGTTGCTTGGGGCCAACGTCCTGACTTTC.

This clone was counted once. This chain links TRBV2 with TRBJ1-1, with D unclear. The V gene's germline CDR1 is SNHLY and CDR2 FYNNEI. The CDR3 is 14 amino acids. Trimming shortened V by 7 bases and J by 0 bases, and 12 bases separated the two germline ends. This CDR3 reads CASTPDTMNTEAFF. As DNA, the CDR3 is TGTGCCAGCACTCCCGACACCATGAACACTGAAGCTTTCTTT.

The chain links TRBV10-3 to TRBJ2-3; D is unresolved. Trimming shortened V by 10 bases and J by 2 bases, and 7 bases separated the two germline ends. This CDR3 region has 11 residues. Germline lookup yields CDR1 ENHRY and CDR2 SYGVKD. DNA for the CDR3: TGTGCCAGTACAGACACAGATACGCAGTATTTT. Translated: CASTDTDTQYF.

CDR3 sequence: CASSTSIAGGPRDTQYF. The CDR3 DNA reads as TGTGCCAGTAGTACGTCCATAGCGGGGGGGCCTAGAGATACGCAGTATTTT. This chain links TRBV19 with TRBJ2-3; 11 nucleotides match TRBD2. The J segment lost 5 bases and the V segment lost 4 bases, leaving 11 bases of the junction unmatched. Germline V gene sequence: CDR1 LNHDA, CDR2 SQIVND (reference sequence). This CDR3 has 17 residues.

This clone is a singleton in its sample. J is TRBJ1-5 and V is TRBV3-1 (or the pseudogene TRBV3-2); tentatively, D is TRBD1 (5 bases). The V gene lost 1 base and the J gene lost 0 bases, with 13 bases spanning the gap. Germline lookup yields CDR1 LGHDT and CDR2 YNNKEL (reference sequence). CDR3 length: 17 residues. The chain's CDR3 is CASSQGGRAISNQPQHF. The CDR3 DNA is TGTGCCAGCAGCCAAGGCGGCAGGGCGATTAGCAATCAGCCCCAGCATTTT.

The chain carries TRBV5-1 and TRBJ1-3; perhaps TRBD1 as D (5 bases). The CDR3 sequence is 16 residues long. The germline CDR1 and CDR2 sequences are SGHRS and YFSETQ. V gave up 2 bases and J gave up 1 base, with 13 bases separating them. The CDR3 is CASSFDRATSGNTIYF. The CDR3 DNA is TGCGCCAGCAGCTTTGACAGAGCCACTTCTGGAAACACCATATATTTT.

This chain connects TRBV2 to TRBJ1-5, with D maybe TRBD1 (6 bases). This CDR3 is 12 amino acids long. The V gene's germline CDR1 is SNHLY and CDR2 FYNNEI. V lost 8 bases, J lost 4 bases, and 9 bases lay in between. The CDR3: CASHRENQPQHF. Written as DNA, the CDR3 is TGTGCCAGCCACAGGGAGAATCAGCCCCAGCATTTT.

The V gene is TRBV12-3 or TRBV12-4, the J gene TRBJ1-1; no reliable D call. The CDR3 loop spans 13 amino acids. The V end lost 6 bases, the J end lost 3 bases, and 11 bases lay between the germline ends. CDR3 bases: TGTGCCAGCAGAGTGAGTAAGTACACTGAAGCTTTCTTT. Amino acids: CASRVSKYTEAFF.

The rearrangement uses TRBV2 and TRBJ2-7; weak D call: TRBD2 (5 bases). With 7 bases removed from V and 2 bases from J, the gap between germline ends came to 18 bases. CDR1 and CDR2 (germline): SNHLY, FYNNEI. The CDR3 is 15 amino acids. The CDR3 sequence: CASTEGADPAYEQYF. The CDR3 region has the DNA TGTGCCAGCACAGAGGGTGCCGACCCCGCCTACGAGCAGTACTTC.

The V call is TRBV10-3, the J call TRBJ2-3; perhaps TRBD1 as D (6 bases). With 6 bases removed from V and 2 bases from J, the gap between germline ends came to 12 bases. The CDR3 consists of 14 residues. Germline lookup yields CDR1 ENHRY and CDR2 SYGVKD. This CDR3 is CAISGQSVTDTQYF. The CDR3 bases are TGTGCCATCAGCGGACAGTCGGTCACAGATACGCAGTATTTT.

This chain joins TRBV5-1 and TRBJ1-4; 8 nucleotides align to TRBD1. V lost 2 bases and J lost 6; bases outside the gene matches: 3. The germline CDR1 and CDR2 sequences are SGHRS and YFSETQ. CDR3 length: 14 residues. The CDR3 bases are TGCGCCAGCAGCTTTACAGGGGGGGATGAAAAACTGTTTTTT. Residues: CASSFTGGDEKLFF. Full variable domain (outside the CDR3, taken from reference TRBV5-1 and TRBJ1-4): KAGVTQTPRYLIKTRGQQVTLSCSPISGHRSVSWYQQTPGQGLQFLFEYFSETQRNKGNFPGRFSGRQFSNSRSEMNVSTLELGDSALYLCASSFTGGDEKLFFGSGTQLSVL.

J is TRBJ1-1 and V is TRBV5-1; 8 nucleotides match TRBD1. This CDR3 contains 14 residues. Unmatched junction bases numbered 6, after V lost 4 bases and J lost 4 bases. Germline CDR1 reads SGHRS; CDR2 reads YFSETQ. CDR3: CASSPGGWGTEAFF. The CDR3 DNA follows: TGCGCCAGCAGCCCAGGGGGCTGGGGCACTGAAGCTTTCTTT.

The rearrangement links TRBV6-5 to TRBJ1-1; 11 nucleotides match TRBD1. The CDR3 is 12 amino acids. CDR1 and CDR2 (germline): MNHEY, SVGAGI. Unmatched junction bases numbered 8, after V lost 8 bases and J lost 12 bases. CDR3 bases: TGTGCCAGCCGATTGGGACAGGGGGAAACTTTCTTT. Translated, it gives CASRLGQGETFF.